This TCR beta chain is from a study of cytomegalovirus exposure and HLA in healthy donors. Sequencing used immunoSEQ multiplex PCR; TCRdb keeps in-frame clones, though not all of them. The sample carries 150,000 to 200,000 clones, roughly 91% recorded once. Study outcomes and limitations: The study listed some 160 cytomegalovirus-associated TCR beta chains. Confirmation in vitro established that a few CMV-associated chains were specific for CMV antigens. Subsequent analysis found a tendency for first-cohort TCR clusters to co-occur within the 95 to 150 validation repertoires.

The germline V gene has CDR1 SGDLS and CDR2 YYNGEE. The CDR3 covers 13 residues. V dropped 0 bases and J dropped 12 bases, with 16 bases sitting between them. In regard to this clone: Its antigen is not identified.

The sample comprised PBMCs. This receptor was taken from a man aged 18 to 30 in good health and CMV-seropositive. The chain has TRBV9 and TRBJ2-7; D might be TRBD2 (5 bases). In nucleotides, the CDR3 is TGTGCCAGCAGCGTAGAGGTTGAGGGAGAACCGTACTTC. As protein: CASSVEVEGEPYF.